This section outlines one TCR beta chain sequence together with its context. Its antigen remains unidentified. Trimming shortened V by 1 base and J by 5 bases, and 12 bases separated the two germline ends. Per the germline V gene, CDR1 is SEHNR and CDR2 is FQNEAQ (reference sequence). The CDR3 length is 15 residues. The data were obtained in a study of T cells in localized non-small cell lung cancer. The study's findings and limits: Researchers found a median around 50 of the top 100 tumor clones in adjacent lung.

The data were produced by immunoSEQ multiplex PCR, yet TCRdb's version contains in-frame clones alone and is incomplete. In the table there are 25,000 to 30,000 clones, around 93% of which are singletons. The sequences come from peripheral blood mononuclear cells, collected before any cancer treatment. V is TRBV7-9 and J is TRBJ2-1; D is possibly TRBD2 (5 bases). This clonotype was obtained from a woman aged 35-70 years with stage III lung adenocarcinoma. This CDR3 reads CASSLGRVQHNEQFF. For the CDR3, the DNA is TGTGCCAGCAGCTTAGGGCGGGTACAACACAATGAGCAGTTCTTC.